This T cell receptor beta chain derives from a study of radiotherapy plus CTLA-4 blockade in lung cancer. Overall study context: Objective responses were seen in 18% of patients, disease control in around 31%.

As regards this clone: Its specificity is unknown.

Whole-study findings and limits: Subsequent to radiotherapy plus ipilimumab, tumor-derived TCR clones underwent expansion in blood. Early blood T cell clone dynamics reportedly forecast response best, with interferon-beta.

The table came from immunoSEQ multiplex PCR; TCRdb's copy has only in-frame clones and leaves some out. This sample carries 70,000 to 100,000 clones, approximately 83% of them seen once, and the ten largest clones take about 2%. Treatment of patients with chemo-refractory metastatic non-small-cell lung cancer consisted of focal radiation plus CTLA-4 blockade with ipilimumab. V lost 7 bases to trimming and J lost 5 bases, with 17 bases between them. CDR3 length: 14 residues. Germline V CDR1 and CDR2: MGHRA, YSYEKL. The input for sequencing was peripheral blood, taken from a patient treated with radiotherapy plus ipilimumab. This TCR came from a human donor with non-small cell lung cancer who had a partial response to radiotherapy plus ipilimumab. The V and J genes are TRBV4-1 and TRBJ2-5; weak D call: TRBD2 (6 bases). CDR3 protein: CASTSGTGGETQYF. The CDR3 DNA reads TGCGCCAGCACATCGGGGACTGGGGGGGAGACCCAGTACTTC.